The clone carrying this TCR beta chain showed up just once. Described time point: blood 2 weeks post-SBRT. Described treatment: 15 Gy SBRT to primary tumor, nephrectomy 4 weeks later. Clones were sequenced by immunoSEQ multiplex PCR, and TCRdb holds only the in-frame ones, with some missing. The data contain more than 95,000 clones, roughly four fifths of them seen just once; the ten biggest clones take up 5.8%. CDR3 length equals 18 residues. V shed 2 bases and J 0 bases; nucleotides not matched to a gene: 11. Germline V gene lookup returns CDR1 GTSNPN and CDR2 SVGIG (reference sequence). This record belongs to a study of radiation and T cells in renal cell carcinoma.

This clonotype originated in a man aged 50-60 years with renal cell carcinoma. This sequence joins TRBV30 and TRBJ2-1, with 9 bases identical to TRBD2. Specimen: blood, collected from a patient whose treatment included radiotherapy and nephrectomy. The CDR3: CAWSSLSGGRSSYNEQFF. For the CDR3, the DNA is TGTGCCTGGAGTTCCCTTAGCGGGGGTCGCAGCTCCTACAATGAGCAGTTCTTC.